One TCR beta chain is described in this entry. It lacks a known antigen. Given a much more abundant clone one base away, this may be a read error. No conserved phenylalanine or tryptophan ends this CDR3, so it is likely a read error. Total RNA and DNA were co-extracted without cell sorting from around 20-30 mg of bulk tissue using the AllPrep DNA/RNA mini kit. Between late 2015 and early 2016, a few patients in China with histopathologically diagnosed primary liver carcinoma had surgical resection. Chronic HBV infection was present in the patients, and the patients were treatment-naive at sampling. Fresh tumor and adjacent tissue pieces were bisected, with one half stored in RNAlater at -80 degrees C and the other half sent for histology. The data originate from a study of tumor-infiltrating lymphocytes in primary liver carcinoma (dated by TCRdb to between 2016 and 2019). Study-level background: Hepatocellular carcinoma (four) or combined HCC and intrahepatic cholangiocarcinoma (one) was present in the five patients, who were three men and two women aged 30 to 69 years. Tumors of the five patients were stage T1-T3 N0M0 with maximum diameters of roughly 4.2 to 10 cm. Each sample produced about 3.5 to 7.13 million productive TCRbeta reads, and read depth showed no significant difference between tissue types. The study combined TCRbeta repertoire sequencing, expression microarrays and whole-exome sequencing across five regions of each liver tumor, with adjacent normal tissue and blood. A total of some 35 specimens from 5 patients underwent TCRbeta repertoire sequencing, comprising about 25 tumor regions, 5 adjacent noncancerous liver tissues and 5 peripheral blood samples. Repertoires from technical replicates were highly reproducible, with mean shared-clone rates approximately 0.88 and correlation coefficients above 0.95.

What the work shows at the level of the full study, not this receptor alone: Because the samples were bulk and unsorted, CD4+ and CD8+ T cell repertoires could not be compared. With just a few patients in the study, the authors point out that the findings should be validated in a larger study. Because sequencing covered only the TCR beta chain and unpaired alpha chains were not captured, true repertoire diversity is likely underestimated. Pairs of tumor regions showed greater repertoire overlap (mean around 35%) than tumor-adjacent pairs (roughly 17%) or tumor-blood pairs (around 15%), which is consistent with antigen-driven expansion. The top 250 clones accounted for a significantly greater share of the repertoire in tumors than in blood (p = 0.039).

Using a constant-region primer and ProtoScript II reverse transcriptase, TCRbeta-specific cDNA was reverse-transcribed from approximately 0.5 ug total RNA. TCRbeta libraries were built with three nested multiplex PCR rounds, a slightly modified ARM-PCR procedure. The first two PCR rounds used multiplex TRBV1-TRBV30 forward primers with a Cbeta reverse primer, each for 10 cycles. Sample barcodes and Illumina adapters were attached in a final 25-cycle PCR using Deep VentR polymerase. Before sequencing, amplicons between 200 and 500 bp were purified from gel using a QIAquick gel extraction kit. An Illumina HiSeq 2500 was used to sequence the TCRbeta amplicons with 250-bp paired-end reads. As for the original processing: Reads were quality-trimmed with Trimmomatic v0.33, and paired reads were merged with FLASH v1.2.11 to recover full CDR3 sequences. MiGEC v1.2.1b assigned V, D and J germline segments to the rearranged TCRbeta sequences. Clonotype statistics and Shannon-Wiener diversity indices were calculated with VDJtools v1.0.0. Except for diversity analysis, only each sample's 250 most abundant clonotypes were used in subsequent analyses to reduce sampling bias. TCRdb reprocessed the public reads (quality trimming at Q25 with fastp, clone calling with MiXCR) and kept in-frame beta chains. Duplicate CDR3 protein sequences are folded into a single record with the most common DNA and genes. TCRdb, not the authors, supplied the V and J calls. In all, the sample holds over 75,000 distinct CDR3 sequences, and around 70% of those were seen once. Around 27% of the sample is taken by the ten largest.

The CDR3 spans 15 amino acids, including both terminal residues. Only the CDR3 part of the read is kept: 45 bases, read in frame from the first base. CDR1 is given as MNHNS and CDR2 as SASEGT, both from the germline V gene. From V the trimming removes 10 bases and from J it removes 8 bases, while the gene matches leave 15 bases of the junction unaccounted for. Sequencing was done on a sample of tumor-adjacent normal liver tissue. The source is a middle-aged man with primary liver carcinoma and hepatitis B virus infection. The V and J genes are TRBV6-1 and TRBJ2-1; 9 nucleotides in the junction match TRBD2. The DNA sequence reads TGTGCCAACTCCTTTAGTAGCGGGAGAGGGGATGAGCAGTTCTCC. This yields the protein CANSFSSGRGDEQFS.